The sequence of this T cell receptor beta chain was determined in a study of OX40 agonist ivuxolimab in advanced cancers. Study as a whole: Eligibility rules accepted prior anti-PD-1, anti-PD-L1 or anti-CTLA-4 therapy, and 35% to 40% had some. Study-level results: On average, CD8+ T cells showed a greater number of expanded clones than CD4+.

Details on this clone: Its antigen remains unknown.

The CDR3 has 16 amino acids. V dropped 0 bases and J dropped 4 bases, with 13 bases sitting between them. The germline V gene encodes CDR1 MGHRA and CDR2 YSYEKL. It was autoimmune disease history or systemic immunosuppression that excluded patients. TCRdb's table, derived via immunoSEQ multiplex PCR, lists solely in-frame clones and lacks some. The sample includes 60,000 or so clones, just under 85% of them seen just once. The rearrangement links TRBV4-1 to TRBJ2-4; D remains unclear. The sample in question was CD4+ or CD8+ T cells sorted from blood, obtained in a trial of the OX40 agonist ivuxolimab. The origin of this receptor is an adult with an advanced solid tumor such as melanoma, head and neck, liver or kidney cancer. Here the CDR3 DNA reads TGCGCCAGCAGCCAAGAGGAGAGACTCGCTAAAAACATTCAGTACTTC. It yields the protein CASSQEERLAKNIQYF.